The present TCR beta chain was sequenced within a study of a mutant IDH1 vaccine in newly diagnosed glioma (dated by TCRdb to the early 2020s). In terms of the full investigation: Across visits V03 through V10, patients got a total of eight vaccinations, given in weeks 1, 3, 5, 7, 11, 15, 19 and 23. The approximately 32 treated patients were around 62% male and around 40% female, with a mean age of approximately 40 years. Vaccination was initiated 4-6 weeks after radiotherapy alone, or concurrently with temozolomide cycles in the chemotherapy-containing groups. Before enrollment, patients had received standard therapy of radiotherapy alone, temozolomide alone, or radiochemotherapy with temozolomide; most received the combination. Six visits were used for peripheral blood collection: V03 (baseline), V05, V07, V10, V12 and V13. For exploratory analyses, fewer than 30 treated patients had longitudinal TCRB deep sequencing done wherever samples were available.

The CDR3 measures 15 amino acids from cysteine to phenylalanine. Only CDR3 DNA is held: 45 bases, read in frame from base 1. Trimming removed 4 bases from V and 3 bases from J; the gene matches leave 8 bases unexplained. CDR1 MGHRA and CDR2 YSYEKL were looked up in the germline V gene. Broad study findings and their caveats: PBMC samples for TCRB deep sequencing were selected based on availability. Vaccine-induced immune responses across multiple MHC alleles were detected in 93.3% of patients. The authors stated that sample limitations prevented analyses of patient blood samples from being reproduced. No apparent relationship was observed between pseudoprogression and alterations in the top peripheral T cell clonotypes detected by TCRB sequencing.

The method behind the library was the immunoSEQ multiplex PCR assay. Rearranged TCR beta chain sequences were amplified with the hsTCRB Kit following the manufacturer's protocol. Sequencing of TCRB libraries was carried out on an Illumina MiSeq. The paper's data handling went like this. The kit vendor's proprietary platform handled demultiplexing, trimming and gene mapping. TCRdb limited this immuneACCESS table to in-frame rearrangements with V and J called. A share of clones is missing; checked studies link under half to unresolved V genes, and the rest is unexplained. V, J and clone size are taken as reported in that table, and D and trimming were inferred from the DNA itself. The table for this sample lists around 53,000 clones; over 75% of them were counted only once. The top ten clonotypes cover approximately 2.5% of the sample. The sample's time point label is to be understood as: week 11, during vaccination. A 20-mer mutant IDH1 peptide at 300 micrograms in Montanide made up each vaccine dose, which was injected subcutaneously together with topical imiquimod. All donors had newly diagnosed IDH1-mutant astrocytomas of WHO grade 3 or 4 that showed loss of nuclear ATRX. The samples were drawn from NOA16, a multicentre, single-arm, open-label phase I trial in Germany that tested a mutant IDH1 peptide vaccine in humans for the first time. Genomic DNA for TCRB sequencing was isolated from EDTA blood with the DNeasy Blood and Tissue Kit.

Points on this clone: Its recognized antigen is unknown. No base qualities exist here, and no much larger clone lies one base off it.

The specimen comprised PBMCs, sampled from a glioma patient whose treatment included an IDH1 peptide vaccine. The clonotype was recovered from a man aged 50-59 years with glioma. Recombination linked TRBV4-1 to TRBJ2-7, with 8 bases aligning to TRBD1. For the CDR3, the sequence is CASSPLPTGDYEQYF. The DNA sequence is given as TGCGCCAGCAGCCCCCTACCGACAGGGGACTACGAGCAGTACTTC.